The 18 T cell receptor beta chains presented below share a single source sample, sequenced in a study of cytotoxic CD8 clonotypes in ibrutinib-treated CLL (dated by TCRdb to the early 2020s). Receptors were amplified or captured by the immunoSEQ multiplex PCR assay. TCRdb mirrors the immuneACCESS table, restricted to in-frame sequences. Some clones are absent from its copies; in checked studies, under half trace to an unresolved V gene, and the reason for the others is unknown. The sample profile shows 300,000 or so clones; under 70% of them were found once. The ten largest clones add up to roughly 6.3% of the sample. Source: PBMCs, taken after 36 months of ibrutinib treatment. Every receptor here comes from a human donor with chronic lymphocytic leukemia.

As DNA, the CDR3 is TGTGCCAGCAGGCTGGGGGTCTTTTCCTACGAGCAGTACTTC. Residues: CASRLGVFSYEQYF. This chain uses TRBV6-5 with TRBJ2-7; D is perhaps TRBD1 or TRBD2 (5 bases each). This CDR3 is built from 14 residues. Germline CDR1 reads MNHEY; CDR2 reads SVGAGI. Trimming removed 6 bases from V and 1 base from J, with 13 bases in between.

The J gene is TRBJ2-2, the V gene TRBV5-4; maybe TRBD2 (5 bases). Per germline, CDR1 SGHNT and CDR2 YYREEE (reference sequence). The V and J ends lost 0 bases and 5 bases respectively, with 11 bases between them. This CDR3 has 15 amino acids. DNA of the CDR3: TGTGCCAGCAGCTTGGCCGGGATCCAAACCGGGGAGCTGTTTTTT. The encoded protein is CASSLAGIQTGELFF.

This clone was counted only a few times. The genes are TRBV7-8 and TRBJ1-2; D remains unclear. The CDR3 sequence is 14 residues long. Germline V gene lookup returns CDR1 SGHVS and CDR2 FQNEAQ. The V gene lost 0 bases and the J gene lost 0 bases, with 5 bases spanning the gap. The CDR3, as DNA: TGTGCCAGCAGCTTAGCGCCGGCTAACTATGGCTACACCTTC. Its protein product is CASSLAPANYGYTF.

In its sample, this clone was seen a few times. This chain uses TRBV5-1 with TRBJ2-5; TRBD1 agrees at 7 bases. The germline CDR1 and CDR2 sequences are SGHRS and YFSETQ. This CDR3 is built from 14 residues. With V trimmed by 0 bases and J by 3 bases, 2 bases remained unmatched. The CDR3: CASSLAGTEETQYF. Here the CDR3 DNA reads TGCGCCAGCAGCTTGGCCGGGACAGAAGAGACCCAGTACTTC.

V usage is TRBV9 and J usage is TRBJ1-2, with 9 positions matching TRBD1. The CDR3 is 14 amino acids. The ends lost 3 bases at V and 5 bases at J; junction bases unmatched: 5. Germline-derived CDR1 and CDR2 are SGDLS and YYNGEE. The CDR3 nucleotides read TGTGCCAGCAGCGGAGGGGACAGGGATTATGGCTACACCTTC. It translates to CASSGGDRDYGYTF.

This chain joins TRBV2 and TRBJ1-5, with TRBD1 matching over 9 bases. CDR3 length: 16 residues. Germline V CDR1 and CDR2: SNHLY, FYNNEI. The V segment lost 5 bases and the J segment 0 bases; nucleotides outside the gene matches: 5. The CDR3 nucleotides read TGTGCCAGCAGTCGGGACAGGGTATATAGCAATCAGCCCCAGCATTTT. It yields the protein CASSRDRVYSNQPQHF.

This clone was observed a few times. The chain combines TRBV29-1 with TRBJ2-7; maybe TRBD1 (5 bases). This CDR3 has 11 residues. The germline V gene encodes CDR1 SQVTM and CDR2 ANQGSEA. Trimming removed 5 bases at V and 2 bases at J, with 7 bases between. The CDR3 region is CSVKTAYEQYF. CDR3 DNA: TGCAGCGTTAAGACAGCCTACGAGCAGTACTTC.

This clone was found a few times. The chain uses TRBV29-1 and TRBJ2-6; D is perhaps TRBD1 (5 bases). Per the germline V gene, CDR1 is SQVTM and CDR2 is ANQGSEA. The V and J ends lost 0 bases and 4 bases respectively, with 13 bases between them. The length of the CDR3 is 16 residues. The CDR3 here is CSVEEWKGSGANVLTF. The CDR3 coding sequence is TGCAGCGTTGAAGAATGGAAGGGGTCAGGGGCCAACGTCCTGACTTTC.

The J gene is TRBJ2-1, the V gene TRBV19; TRBD2 aligns across 11 bases. In germline, CDR1 is LNHDA, CDR2 SQIVND (reference sequence). The CDR3 runs 15 residues. J was trimmed by 3 bases and V by 8 bases; bases with no gene match: 6. CDR3 coding DNA: TGTGCCAGTGCCATCACTAGCGGGGGCTACAATGAGCAGTTCTTC. It yields the protein CASAITSGGYNEQFF.

The J gene is TRBJ2-3, the V gene TRBV9; D is perhaps TRBD2 (6 bases). The CDR3 is made up of 17 amino acids. The V and J ends lost 4 bases and 0 bases respectively, with 18 bases between them. CDR1 SGDLS and CDR2 YYNGEE come from the germline V gene. CDR3 sequence reads: CASSPFAGRASTDTQYF. The DNA of the CDR3 is TGTGCCAGCAGCCCCTTCGCGGGACGGGCTAGCACAGATACGCAGTATTTT.

This sequence joins TRBV5-1 and TRBJ2-7; 8 bases align to TRBD1. The CDR3 sequence is 14 residues long. Germline assignment: CDR1 SGHRS and CDR2 YFSETQ. Trimming took 2 bases from V and 13 from J; bases not matched to a gene: 14. The CDR3 bases are TGCGCCAGCAGCTTAATACAGGGGGAACAGCGCAGTTACTTC. Its protein product is CASSLIQGEQRSYF.

The chain joins TRBV4-1 to TRBJ2-7; D is unclear. The CDR3 is 15 residues long. Trimming removed 4 bases from V and 0 bases from J, with 13 bases in between. CDR1 and CDR2 from the germline V gene are MGHRA and YSYEKL. CDR3 protein: CASSRDDGSSYEQYF. CDR3 bases: TGCGCCAGCAGCCGCGACGACGGAAGCTCCTACGAGCAGTACTTC.

The chain is built from TRBV2 and TRBJ2-5, with D perhaps assigned TRBD1 or TRBD2 (5 bases each). The germline V gene has CDR1 SNHLY and CDR2 FYNNEI. V lost 7 bases, J lost 0 bases, and 12 bases lay in between. This CDR3 region has 14 residues. The CDR3: CASTRDGYQETQYF. The CDR3 region has the DNA TGTGCCAGCACCCGGGACGGGTACCAAGAGACCCAGTACTTC.

This chain uses TRBV15 with TRBJ1-2; no clear D. From germline, CDR1 is LNHNV and CDR2 YYDKDF (reference sequence). V was trimmed by 0 bases and J by 7 bases, leaving 9 bases between them. The CDR3 has 13 residues. Here the CDR3 DNA reads TGTGCCACCAGCAGAGAGGGAGGGTTTGGCTACACCTTC. Encoded protein: CATSREGGFGYTF.

The CDR3 protein is CASSLSLSSFSYEQYF. As DNA, the CDR3 is TGTGCCAGCAGTTTATCGCTCAGTTCTTTCTCCTACGAGCAGTACTTC. The chain is built from TRBV27 and TRBJ2-7; D is uncertain. CDR3 length: 16 amino acids. Germline values: CDR1 MNHEY, CDR2 SMNVEV (reference sequence). The V gene lost 0 bases and the J gene lost 0 bases, with 12 bases spanning the gap.

This chain links TRBV7-9 with TRBJ2-3; 11 positions match TRBD2. CDR1 and CDR2 (germline): SEHNR, FQNEAQ (reference sequence). CDR3 length: 16 residues. Trimming took 3 bases from V and 5 from J; bases not matched to a gene: 7. CDR3 in amino acids: CASSLGSLAGGDTQYF. The CDR3 DNA follows: TGTGCCAGCAGCTTGGGGTCCCTAGCGGGGGGAGATACGCAGTATTTT.

This clone was counted between two and nine times. V usage is TRBV27 and J usage is TRBJ2-3; a weak D match, TRBD2 (6 bases). Germline loops: CDR1 MNHEY, CDR2 SMNVEV (reference sequence). The CDR3 sequence is 14 residues long. The V end lost 4 bases, the J end lost 6 bases, and 14 bases lay between the germline ends. The CDR3 bases are TGTGCCAGCAGTTCCCTAGCGAGGTTGGATACGCAGTATTTT. Its translation is CASSSLARLDTQYF.

This sequence joins TRBV2 and TRBJ2-7, with 9 positions matching TRBD1. This CDR3 has 17 amino acids. The V and J ends lost 4 bases and 7 bases, in that order; junction bases with no gene match: 17. The V gene's germline CDR1 is SNHLY and CDR2 FYNNEI. Here the CDR3 DNA reads TGTGCCAGCAGTGGCATCCGGGACAGGGCCGCGAGGGGGGAGCAGTACTTC. Amino acid sequence: CASSGIRDRAARGEQYF. Looking up the rest from reference TRBV2 and TRBJ2-7 gives the full variable domain: EPEVTQTPSHQVTQMGQEVILRCVPISNHLYFYWYRQILGQKVEFLVSFYNNEISEKSEIFDDQFSVERPDGSNFTLKIRSTKLEDSAMYFCASSGIRDRAARGEQYFGPGTRLTVT.